Listed below are T cell receptor beta chains from one sample, sequenced in a study of T cells in Graves' hyperthyroidism and ophthalmopathy. TCRdb independently ran MiXCR on the multiplex PCR reads; one entry per CDR3 protein. The sample lists 800,000 or so distinct CDR3 sequences; over 35% were seen once. Sequencing was done on a sample of blood. The receptors originated from a young man with Graves' hyperthyroidism. The CDR3 runs from the conserved cysteine through the conserved F or W. A D gene is named only where the DNA matches it firmly. A clone size is listed for some rows: how often the clone was seen (once, few, many), or a class if it is expanded.

TRBV5-1	-	many	TRBJ1-1	TGCGCCAGCAGCTTGGAGGTATACAGTGAAGCTTTCTTT	CASSLEVYSEAFF
TRBV2	TRBD1	few	TRBJ2-5	TGTGCCAGCAGCTGGGGGACAGGCCTCCAAGAGACCCAGTACTTC	CASSWGTGLQETQYF
TRBV29-1	TRBD1	-	TRBJ2-2	TGCAGCGTTGACAGAGGGGGCACGAACACCGGGGAGCTGTTTTTT	CSVDRGGTNTGELFF
TRBV20-1	TRBD2	-	TRBJ2-5	TGCAGTGCTAGAGATCACCTAGCGGGAGAGACCCAGTACTTC	CSARDHLAGETQYF
TRBV20-1	-	-	TRBJ1-5	TGCAGTGTAAGAGAAGGAAAAACTAAGCAGCCCCAGCATTTT	CSVREGKTKQPQHF
TRBV6-4	-	-	TRBJ2-6	TGTGCCAGCAGTGACGGCAGACCCTCTGGGGCCAACGTCCTGACTTTC	CASSDGRPSGANVLTF
TRBV29-1	TRBD1	-	TRBJ2-5	TGCAGCGTTGATCCAACAGGGGTAGAGACCCAGTACTTC	CSVDPTGVETQYF
TRBV2	TRBD1	few	TRBJ1-1	TGTGCCAGCAAAGTTCAAGGGGGCATCACTGAAGCTTTCTTT	CASKVQGGITEAFF
TRBV29-1	TRBD1	-	TRBJ2-7	TGCAGCGTTGCTAAGGGGACAGGGAAAAACGAGCAGTACTTC	CSVAKGTGKNEQYF
TRBV19	-	few	TRBJ2-2	TGTGCCAGTGACAGGAGACTGAACACCGGGGAGCTGTTTTTT	CASDRRLNTGELFF
TRBV15	-	-	TRBJ1-2	TGTGCCACCAGCAGAGCCCAACAGGGAGGGCATGGCTACACCTTC	CATSRAQQGGHGYTF
TRBV5-5	TRBD2	-	TRBJ2-7	TGCGCCAGCAGCCAGCCGGGACTAGAGGTCTACGAGCAGTACTTC	CASSQPGLEVYEQYF
TRBV7-9	-	many	TRBJ1-1	TGTGCCAGCAGCCCAAGTGGATCGAACACTGAAGCTTTCTTT	CASSPSGSNTEAFF
TRBV7-6	-	-	TRBJ2-6	TGTGCCAGCAGCTTAGTCTCTATGGGACAACCCTCTGGGGCCAACGTCCTGACTTTC	CASSLVSMGQPSGANVLTF
TRBV10-3	TRBD1	-	TRBJ1-5	TGTGCCATCAGGACCGGACAGGGGGCACAGCCCCAGCATTTT	CAIRTGQGAQPQHF
TRBV12-3/TRBV12-4	TRBD2	-	TRBJ2-7	TGTGCCAGCAGTGCCTCCACGGGGGGAGGACGCTACGAGCAGTACTTC	CASSASTGGGRYEQYF
TRBV10-2	-	many	TRBJ1-5	TGCGCCAGCAGTGAACGTCATCAGCCCCAGCATTTT	CASSERHQPQHF
TRBV15	-	-	TRBJ2-5	TGTGCCACCAGCAGCGTAGACCCTCTAGAGACCCAGTACTTC	CATSSVDPLETQYF
TRBV7-3	-	-	TRBJ2-7	TGTGCCAGCAGCTTAACGGGCAGGGGCTCGACCTACGAGCAGTACTTC	CASSLTGRGSTYEQYF
TRBV6-6	TRBD1	many	TRBJ1-2	TGTGCCAGCAGCAAGACAGGGAATGGCTACACCTTC	CASSKTGNGYTF
TRBV9	-	-	TRBJ2-2	TGTGCCAGCAGTTTGGGGGTACCCACCGGGGAGCTGTTTTTT	CASSLGVPTGELFF
TRBV12-3/TRBV12-4	TRBD1	many	TRBJ1-5	TGTGCCAGCAGTTACGGACAGGTTCATCAGCCCCAGCATTTT	CASSYGQVHQPQHF
TRBV11-2	TRBD1	-	TRBJ2-2	TGTGCCAGCAGCGGACAGGCCCCGAACACCGGGGAGCTGTTTTTT	CASSGQAPNTGELFF
TRBV5-1	TRBD1	-	TRBJ1-4	TGCGCCAGCAGCCTACAGACAGGGGCGTTCTCTGGAAAACTGTTTTTT	CASSLQTGAFSGKLFF
TRBV7-2	-	many	TRBJ2-7	TGTGCCAGCAGCTTAGGACAGATACAGTACTTC	CASSLGQIQYF
TRBV9	-	few	TRBJ1-5	TGTGCCAGCAGCACGGGGGCCTTCAATCAGCCCCAGCATTTT	CASSTGAFNQPQHF
TRBV29-1	TRBD1	-	TRBJ2-2	TGCAGCGTGGTGGACAGGGGCCCTCCCGGGGAGCTGTTTTTT	CSVVDRGPPGELFF
TRBV9	-	-	TRBJ1-4	TGTGCCAGCAGCGTAGACAGCGACTCCCATGAAAAACTGTTTTTT	CASSVDSDSHEKLFF
TRBV7-9	-	-	TRBJ2-5	TGTGCCAGCAGCTCAGTAACAGGGTACGGCCAAGAGACCCAGTACTTC	CASSSVTGYGQETQYF
TRBV4-1	-	-	TRBJ1-4	TGCGCCAGCAGCCAAGTTCCAGGCGGGGGGCAACTGTTTTTT	CASSQVPGGGQLFF
TRBV27	-	-	TRBJ2-7	TGTACATCAGGGGGAGGGAGCGAGCAGTACTTC	CTSGGGSEQYF
TRBV5-6	-	-	TRBJ2-7	TGTGCCAGCAGCTTGGAGGAGGGAACCTACGAGCAGTACTTC	CASSLEEGTYEQYF
TRBV9	-	few	TRBJ2-2	TGTGCCAGCTCACCGAGCAGTCAGGGCACCGGGGAGCTGTTTTTT	CASSPSSQGTGELFF
TRBV9	-	-	TRBJ1-1	TGTGCCAGCAGCTTAGAGAGAAACACTGAAACTTTCTTT	CASSLERNTETFF
TRBV5-1	-	few	TRBJ1-6	TGCGCCAGCAGCTTGACGGACTTGGGGCATTCACCCCTCCACTTT	CASSLTDLGHSPLHF
TRBV4-3	-	few	TRBJ1-6	TGCGCCAGCAGCCAAGATTCGGGGAATTCACCCCTCCACTTT	CASSQDSGNSPLHF
TRBV5-6	TRBD1	many	TRBJ1-1	TGTGCCAGCAGCCACACAGGGGGTGCTGAAGCTTTCTTT	CASSHTGGAEAFF
TRBV4-3	-	few	TRBJ1-5	TGCGCCAGCAGCCCTGACGGCCACAATCAGCCCCAGCATTTT	CASSPDGHNQPQHF
TRBV7-9	TRBD1	few	TRBJ2-5	TGTGCCAGCAGCCCTAGTGGGACAGGGGGCCGAGAGACCCAGTACTTC	CASSPSGTGGRETQYF
TRBV6-6	TRBD1	many	TRBJ1-6	TGTGCCAGCAGGACAGGGTTGAATTCACCCCTCCACTTT	CASRTGLNSPLHF
TRBV7-9	TRBD1	few	TRBJ2-7	TGCGCCAGCAGCTCGACAGGGTTCTCCGAGCAGTACTTC	CASSSTGFSEQYF
TRBV11-1	-	-	TRBJ1-5	TGTGCCAGCGGGAAAGTCAATCAGCCCCGGCATTTT	CASGKVNQPRHF
TRBV6-1	TRBD1	-	TRBJ1-2	TGTGCCAGCGGGGACAGACCAGGGGGCGCCTATGGCTACACCTTC	CASGDRPGGAYGYTF
TRBV10-3	-	-	TRBJ2-5	TGTGCCATCAGTGAGTCAGGGAGAGGACTTCAAGAGACCCAGTACTTC	CAISESGRGLQETQYF
TRBV5-1	-	-	TRBJ1-4	TGCGCCAGCAGCTACAGCCAAACTAATGAAAAACTGTTTTTT	CASSYSQTNEKLFF
TRBV7-9	-	-	TRBJ1-2	TGTGCCAGCAGCGACCACCAGGGGACCCCTATCTACTATGGCTACACCTTC	CASSDHQGTPIYYGYTF
TRBV2	-	few	TRBJ2-7	TGTGCCAGCGTGGGCATTTACGAGCAGTACTTC	CASVGIYEQYF
TRBV7-2	-	-	TRBJ2-2	TGTGCCAGCAGCTCGTGGGGCCCAACCGGGGAGCTGTTTTTT	CASSSWGPTGELFF
TRBV15	-	-	TRBJ1-2	TGTGCCACCAGCAGAGATATTGGACAGCAGCCTGACTATGGCTACACCTTC	CATSRDIGQQPDYGYTF
TRBV20-1	-	-	TRBJ1-4	TGCAGTGCCCAACGGGGTTTCACTAATGAAAAACTGTTTTTT	CSAQRGFTNEKLFF
TRBV24-1	TRBD1	many	TRBJ1-5	TGTGCCACCAGTGTGGCAGGGGGTAGTCAGCCCCAGCATTTT	CATSVAGGSQPQHF
TRBV12-5	-	once	TRBJ2-7	TGTGCTAGTGGTTTCAGGATCAGCGGTCGGTACGAGCAGTACTTC	CASGFRISGRYEQYF
TRBV2	-	-	TRBJ1-2	TGTGCCAGCAGTTTGGCCATAGGTCATGGCTGCACCTTC	CASSLAIGHGCTF
TRBV5-1	-	-	TRBJ2-7	TGCGCCAGCAGCTTGGGCGGGACCGCCGGACGCTACGAGCAGTACTTC	CASSLGGTAGRYEQYF
TRBV10-3	TRBD2	many	TRBJ2-5	TGTGCCATCAGTGCGGAGGGACTAGCGGGAGAGACCCAGTACTTC	CAISAEGLAGETQYF
TRBV25-1	-	many	TRBJ2-7	TGTGCCAGCAGTGAATGGGGAAATTACTACGAGCAGTACTTC	CASSEWGNYYEQYF
TRBV4-1	-	few	TRBJ1-5	TGCGCCAGCAGCCCAGGGTTGGGGTCGGGTCAGCCCCAGCATTTT	CASSPGLGSGQPQHF
TRBV7-9	-	-	TRBJ1-2	TGTGCCAGCAGCCCAAATCCCTGGGGGGGTAGCTATGGCTACACCTTC	CASSPNPWGGSYGYTF
TRBV5-8	TRBD1	-	TRBJ1-1	TGTGCCAGCACCCTGACAGGGCCGAACACTGAAGCTTTCTTT	CASTLTGPNTEAFF